This T cell receptor beta chain stems from a study of T-cell reconstitution after alpha-beta-depleted transplantation in children. Ten or more counts support this clonotype. What it binds is not known. The library targeted TCRbeta and was prepared with unique molecular identifiers. TCRdb passed the PCR reads through MiXCR, listing each CDR3 protein once. The table records about 130,000 distinct CDR3 sequences, 8.5% to 10% of them present only once. V lost 0 bases and J 0 bases, leaving 11 bases between the germline ends. Germline V gene lookup returns CDR1 SGDLS and CDR2 YYNGEE. This CDR3 has 16 residues. Broader study findings: Most T-cell counts and diversity one year after the transplant came from T cells that were newly produced. The origin of alpha-beta T cells about two months after transplant was reportedly several hundred expanded graft clones. TCRbeta diversity was high at day 60 in some patients (a result of surviving recipient T cells and thymic progenitors).

This sequence originates from a girl under three years old who had a stem cell transplant for combined immunodeficiency, so the T cells may come from the graft donor. The sequencing here drew on PBMCs, mostly from graft donor cells, taken 180 days after TCRalphabeta/CD19-depleted stem cell transplant. The rearrangement joins TRBV9 to TRBJ2-3; D ambiguous. The CDR3, as DNA: TGTGCCAGCAGCGTAGGCCCCGGACCTAGCACAGATACGCAGTATTTT. It translates to CASSVGPGPSTDTQYF.